Detailed here is one T cell receptor beta chain. Its antigen is undetermined. Donors came from a validation cohort of over a hundred subjects, distinct from the first 666-subject cohort. Assay: immunoSEQ multiplex PCR; the TCRdb copy retains only in-frame clones and omits some. The table includes fewer than 90,000 clones, approximately 93% detected once. The sample belongs to a study of cytomegalovirus exposure and HLA in healthy donors. Overall study findings and caveats: TCR sequences were mostly rare, though some public TCRs occurred in many donors. Among TCR beta chains, those listed as cytomegalovirus-associated numbered 164. According to a subsequent analysis, TCR clusters from the first cohort were inclined to appear together in the 120 validation repertoires.

After removal of 6 bases from V and 1 base from J, the junction contained 4 bases not matched to a gene. This CDR3 spans 14 amino acids. CDR1 and CDR2 from the germline V gene are MNHNS and SASEGT. Sequences were obtained from PBMCs. This chain uses TRBV6-1 with TRBJ1-1; 8 bases match TRBD1. This TCR derives from a woman aged 18-29 years in good health and CMV-seropositive. The CDR3 DNA sequence: TGTGCCAGCAGGGGGACAGGATCGAACACTGAAGCTTTCTTT. This translates into CASRGTGSNTEAFF.